These 23 T cell receptor beta chains came from one sample sequenced in a study of beta chain features in type 1 diabetes (dated by TCRdb to the late 2010s). On the study overall, not on this receptor specifically: A moderate but significant shortening of TCRB CDR3 length was observed in type 1 diabetes patients in all four CD4+ subsets.

No antigen is known for these receptors. Libraries were constructed by the immunoSEQ multiplex PCR assay. The High Capacity cDNA Reverse Transcription Kit was used to reverse transcribe all of the isolated RNA, meaning that expressed TCRB transcripts were what got sequenced. The source is immuneACCESS, and TCRdb retained only in-frame sequences with V and J called. Part of the clones is not carried over; for the studies checked, unresolved V genes explain less than half of this, and the remainder is unexplained. This sample lists around 600,000 clones; around 12% were detected once. The ten largest account for more than 0.1% of the sample. Sequenced: naive CD4+ T cells from blood. The cell subset or site label corresponds to: true naive CD4+ T cells. These receptors all stem from a man under 40 with type 1 diabetes.

Only a few counts were recorded for this clone. CDR3 DNA sequence: TGTGCCAGCAGCCCAAACACGTACGAGCAGTACTTC. Translated: CASSPNTYEQYF. V usage is TRBV9 and J usage is TRBJ2-7; the D is unclear. Trimming took 4 bases from V and 4 from J, leaving 9 bases between them. In germline, CDR1 is SGDLS, CDR2 YYNGEE. The CDR3 contains 12 residues. Full variable domain (missing parts from reference TRBV9 and TRBJ2-7): DSGVTQTPKHLITATGQRVTLRCSPRSGDLSVYWYQQSLDQGLQFLIQYYNGEERAKGNILERFSAQQFPDLHSELNLSSLELGDSALYFCASSPNTYEQYFGPGTRLTVT.

The CDR3 nucleotides read TGCGCCAGCAGCTTTCAGGTTAGCTCCTACGAGCAGTACTTC. As protein: CASSFQVSSYEQYF. This chain connects TRBV5-1 to TRBJ2-7; D not resolved. The CDR3 length is 14 residues. The V gene lost 2 bases and the J gene lost 0 bases, with 9 bases spanning the gap. Germline V gives CDR1 SGHRS, CDR2 YFSETQ.

The rearrangement uses TRBV7-3 and TRBJ2-3, with D possibly TRBD2 on 7 matching bases. The CDR3 is 14 residues long. With 5 bases removed from V and 6 bases from J, the gap between germline ends came to 15 bases. Germline V gene sequence: CDR1 SGHTA, CDR2 FQGTGA. CDR3 bases: TGTGCCAGCAGCCCCTGGGGGGGCGGTGATACGCAGTATTTT. Protein: CASSPWGGGDTQYF.

The chain has TRBV19 and TRBJ1-3; no clear D gene. The V gene lost 2 bases and the J gene lost 4 bases, with 9 bases spanning the gap. Germline lookup yields CDR1 LNHDA and CDR2 SQIVND (reference sequence). CDR3 length: 14 residues. The CDR3 reads CASSILTSGNTIYF. In DNA, the CDR3 is TGTGCCAGTAGTATACTGACGTCCGGAAACACCATATATTTT. The full variable domain, its missing parts supplied by reference TRBV19 and TRBJ1-3, is DGGITQSPKYLFRKEGQNVTLSCEQNLNHDAMYWYRQDPGQGLRLIYYSQIVNDFQKGDIAEGYSVSREKKESFPLTVTSAQKNPTAFYLCASSILTSGNTIYFGEGSWLTVV.

This chain connects TRBV6-6 to TRBJ2-7, with TRBD1 as a possible D gene (5 bases). This CDR3 comprises 14 residues. With 0 bases removed from V and 3 bases from J, the gap between germline ends came to 9 bases. Germline values: CDR1 MNHNY, CDR2 SVGAGI (reference sequence). CDR3: CASSYSRRDYEQYF. CDR3 nucleotides: TGTGCCAGCAGTTACTCGCGCAGGGACTACGAGCAGTACTTC.

This clone was observed a few times. The chain couples TRBV19 to TRBJ2-3; possibly TRBD1 for D (5 bases). In germline, CDR1 is LNHDA, CDR2 SQIVND (reference sequence). Trimming took off 2 bases at V and 2 bases at J, with 8 bases between the two ends. CDR3 size: 14 residues. CDR3 amino acids: CASSIRGPTDTQYF. As DNA, the CDR3 is TGTGCCAGTAGTATAAGGGGTCCCACAGATACGCAGTATTTT.

In nucleotides, the CDR3 is TGTGCCAGCAGCCCCAGGGTAAATTCACCCCTCCACTTT. Amino acid sequence: CASSPRVNSPLHF. V and J are TRBV14 and TRBJ1-6, with a tentative D call TRBD1 (5 bases). The CDR3 is made up of 13 amino acids. The germline V gene encodes CDR1 SGHDN and CDR2 FVKESK. V was cut by 4 bases and J by 7 bases, with 8 bases left in between.

The chain couples TRBV11-2 to TRBJ1-3; D is uncertain. CDR1 is SGHAT and CDR2 is FQNNGV in the germline V gene. This CDR3 has 15 residues. Trimming pared 0 bases from V and 0 bases from J, leaving 6 bases between. CDR3 in DNA: TGTGCCAGCAGCTTAGACGGCAACTCTGGAAACACCATATATTTT. It translates to CASSLDGNSGNTIYF.

The chain couples TRBV5-4 to TRBJ2-1; perhaps D is TRBD1 or TRBD2 (6 bases each). The CDR3 runs to 15 residues. Trimming removed 0 bases from V and 1 base from J, with 8 bases in between. Germline V lookup: CDR1 SGHNT, CDR2 YYREEE (reference sequence). Written as DNA, the CDR3 is TGTGCCAGCAGCTTGGGGGGGGCTTCCTACAATGAGCAGTTCTTC. It codes for CASSLGGASYNEQFF.

The rearrangement links TRBV5-1 to TRBJ2-3; D unresolved. The CDR3 extends over 15 amino acids. Germline values: CDR1 SGHRS, CDR2 YFSETQ. V lost 1 base, J lost 1 base, and 10 bases lay in between. CDR3 nucleotides: TGCGCCAGCAGCTTGAGGGCAGGACGCACAGATACGCAGTATTTT. Its protein is CASSLRAGRTDTQYF.

This clone was picked up a small number of times. This chain links TRBV25-1 with TRBJ2-6; 10 bases are shared with TRBD1. Germline-derived CDR1 and CDR2 are MGHDK and SYGVNS. The CDR3 runs to 17 residues. V shed 4 bases and J 1 base; nucleotides not matched to a gene: 4. The CDR3 is CASSGGTGASGANVLTF. DNA for the CDR3: TGTGCCAGCAGTGGGGGGACAGGGGCTTCTGGGGCCAACGTCCTGACTTTC.

The rearrangement uses TRBV18 and TRBJ1-4, with D maybe TRBD1 (5 bases). CDR1 KGHSH and CDR2 LQKENI come from the germline V gene. Trimming took 3 bases from V and 8 from J, leaving 10 bases between them. This CDR3 is built from 13 residues. The chain's CDR3 is CASSPGRDEKLFF. DNA of the CDR3: TGTGCCAGCTCACCCGGCAGGGACGAAAAACTGTTTTTT. Looking up the rest from reference TRBV18 and TRBJ1-4 gives the full variable domain: NAGVMQNPRHLVRRRGQEARLRCSPMKGHSHVYWYRQLPEEGLKFMVYLQKENIIDESGMPKERFSAEFPKEGPSILRIQQVVRGDSAAYFCASSPGRDEKLFFGSGTQLSVL.

This clone was seen a handful of times. V and J are TRBV10-3 and TRBJ2-1; D unresolved. The CDR3 has 14 residues. The V and J ends lost 10 bases and 6 bases respectively, with 19 bases between them. Germline loops: CDR1 ENHRY, CDR2 SYGVKD. The CDR3 DNA is TGTGCCACCTCCACAAGGGATCAGTTCAATGAGCAGTTCTTC. Translated, it gives CATSTRDQFNEQFF.

In this sample, this clone turned up a few times. V usage is TRBV7-9 and J usage is TRBJ2-3; D may correspond to TRBD1 or TRBD2 (5 bases each). Trimming shortened V by 8 bases and J by 6 bases, and 12 bases separated the two germline ends. The CDR3 length is 12 residues. Germline CDR1 is SEHNR and CDR2 is FQNEAQ (reference sequence). For the CDR3, the DNA is TGTGCCAGCGGGACCCTGACGGATACGCAGTATTTT. Amino acids: CASGTLTDTQYF.

The V gene is TRBV6-1, the J gene TRBJ2-1; no firm D call. Trimming took off 4 bases at V and 14 bases at J, with 12 bases between the two ends. Looked up from germline, CDR1 is MNHNS and CDR2 is SASEGT. The CDR3 is made up of 11 amino acids. CDR3 sequence (DNA): TGTGCCAGCAGTGGGGTGGGCAGGAAGTTCTTC. Protein sequence: CASSGVGRKFF.

This chain's CDR3 is CASSSRGLLENSPLHF. CDR3 DNA sequence: TGCGCCAGCAGCTCCAGGGGGCTGTTAGAAAATTCACCCCTCCACTTT. The chain is built from TRBV5-1 and TRBJ1-6; 8 nucleotides align to TRBD1. V lost 3 bases to trimming and J lost 7 bases; unmatched junction nucleotides: 9. The CDR3 extends over 16 amino acids. Germline V lookup: CDR1 SGHRS, CDR2 YFSETQ.

This clone was seen more than once but under ten times. V is TRBV14 and J is TRBJ1-4; D is possibly TRBD1 (5 bases). CDR3 length: 15 amino acids. Germline assignment: CDR1 SGHDN and CDR2 FVKESK. With 1 base removed from V and 7 bases from J, the gap between germline ends came to 13 bases. The CDR3 loop is CASSQGAGDGEKLFF. In DNA form, the CDR3 reads TGTGCCAGCAGCCAAGGGGCGGGGGATGGTGAAAAACTGTTTTTT. Full variable domain (outside the CDR3, taken from reference TRBV14 and TRBJ1-4): EAGVTQFPSHSVIEKGQTVTLRCDPISGHDNLYWYRRVMGKEIKFLLHFVKESKQDESGMPNNRFLAERTGGTYSTLKVQPAELEDSGVYFCASSQGAGDGEKLFFGSGTQLSVL.

This rearrangement joins TRBV19 to TRBJ1-5, with 7 nucleotides matching TRBD1. CDR3 size: 14 residues. Germline trimming cut 6 bases from V and 6 bases from J; bases unmatched to any gene: 8. The germline gives CDR1 LNHDA, CDR2 SQIVND (reference sequence). The CDR3 is CASSLLQGTQPQHF. The DNA for the CDR3 is TGTGCCAGTAGCCTACTACAGGGGACTCAGCCCCAGCATTTT.

This clone was seen a few times. The CDR3 bases are TGCGCCAGCAGCCAAGGTCAATGGTCAGGGCACGAGACCCAGTACTTC. Its translation is CASSQGQWSGHETQYF. This chain connects TRBV4-3 to TRBJ2-5, with D maybe TRBD1 (5 bases). The V end was cut by 1 base, the J end by 5 bases, with 17 bases between. This CDR3 spans 16 amino acids. Germline CDR1 and CDR2: LGHNA and YSLEER.

This sequence joins TRBV28 and TRBJ2-3; the match to TRBD1 covers 10 bases. This CDR3 region has 15 residues. Germline assignment: CDR1 MDHEN and CDR2 SYDVKM. The ends lost 7 bases at V and 4 bases at J; junction bases unmatched: 8. The DNA for the CDR3 is TGTGCCAGCACTTCTCCGGGACAGGGGCCAGATACGCAGTATTTT. Its protein product is CASTSPGQGPDTQYF.

This clone was counted between two and nine times. J is TRBJ2-1 and V is TRBV7-9, with 9 bases identical to TRBD2. In germline, CDR1 is SEHNR, CDR2 FQNEAQ (reference sequence). The CDR3 contains 15 residues. Trimming took 1 base from V and 6 from J; bases not matched to a gene: 4. CDR3 residues: CASSLGLAGRNEQFF. In DNA, the CDR3 is TGTGCCAGCAGCTTAGGCCTAGCGGGGCGCAATGAGCAGTTCTTC.

CDR3 loop: CASSFIGQDFATNEKLFF. In DNA, the CDR3 is TGTGCCAGCAGCTTTATCGGACAGGACTTCGCAACTAATGAAAAACTGTTTTTT. The rearrangement joins TRBV4-2 to TRBJ1-4, with 7 nucleotides matching TRBD1. V lost 5 bases and J lost 0; bases outside the gene matches: 12. The CDR3 covers 18 residues. Germline loops: CDR1 LGHNA, CDR2 YNFKEQ.

The CDR3 spells CASSEPSGANVLTF. Written as DNA, the CDR3 is TGTGCCAGCAGTGAACCCTCTGGGGCCAACGTCCTGACTTTC. J is TRBJ2-6 and V is TRBV2; D is unresolved. Looked up from germline, CDR1 is SNHLY and CDR2 is FYNNEI. The CDR3 consists of 14 residues. The germline V and J ends were trimmed by 2 bases and 0 bases, with 2 bases remaining between them. Variable domain in full (rest from reference TRBV2 and TRBJ2-6): EPEVTQTPSHQVTQMGQEVILRCVPISNHLYFYWYRQILGQKVEFLVSFYNNEISEKSEIFDDQFSVERPDGSNFTLKIRSTKLEDSAMYFCASSEPSGANVLTFGAGSRLTVL.